This T cell receptor beta chain was documented in a study of blood T cells in healthy people across ages. Study-level results: There were more naive CD4+ cells and higher diversity in long-lived donors than in aged donors. From one million sequenced T cells, diversity estimates were lower bounds.

Germline-derived CDR1 and CDR2 are SGDLS and YYNGEE. The CDR3 length is 17 residues. V dropped 3 bases and J dropped 1; count of bases not matched to a gene: 11. PCR was performed a second time for about 7 to 12 cycles using a sample-barcoded 5' primer and a J-beta primer mix. The authors tagged each cDNA molecule using a template-switch adaptor with 12 random nucleotides. TCRdb used MiXCR to reprocess the 5' RACE reads, holding one entry per CDR3 protein. The sample yields about 1.5 million distinct CDR3 sequences, approximately 42% seen once. This clonotype appeared once. The target antigen is unknown.

The chain combines TRBV9 with TRBJ2-3, with TRBD2 matching over 7 bases. The TCR sequence derives from a woman between 18 and 29 years old in good health. What was sequenced was blood. CDR3 sequence reads: CASSGRPLADGTDTQYF. In nucleotides, the CDR3 is TGTGCCAGCAGCGGGCGCCCGCTAGCGGACGGCACAGATACGCAGTATTTT.